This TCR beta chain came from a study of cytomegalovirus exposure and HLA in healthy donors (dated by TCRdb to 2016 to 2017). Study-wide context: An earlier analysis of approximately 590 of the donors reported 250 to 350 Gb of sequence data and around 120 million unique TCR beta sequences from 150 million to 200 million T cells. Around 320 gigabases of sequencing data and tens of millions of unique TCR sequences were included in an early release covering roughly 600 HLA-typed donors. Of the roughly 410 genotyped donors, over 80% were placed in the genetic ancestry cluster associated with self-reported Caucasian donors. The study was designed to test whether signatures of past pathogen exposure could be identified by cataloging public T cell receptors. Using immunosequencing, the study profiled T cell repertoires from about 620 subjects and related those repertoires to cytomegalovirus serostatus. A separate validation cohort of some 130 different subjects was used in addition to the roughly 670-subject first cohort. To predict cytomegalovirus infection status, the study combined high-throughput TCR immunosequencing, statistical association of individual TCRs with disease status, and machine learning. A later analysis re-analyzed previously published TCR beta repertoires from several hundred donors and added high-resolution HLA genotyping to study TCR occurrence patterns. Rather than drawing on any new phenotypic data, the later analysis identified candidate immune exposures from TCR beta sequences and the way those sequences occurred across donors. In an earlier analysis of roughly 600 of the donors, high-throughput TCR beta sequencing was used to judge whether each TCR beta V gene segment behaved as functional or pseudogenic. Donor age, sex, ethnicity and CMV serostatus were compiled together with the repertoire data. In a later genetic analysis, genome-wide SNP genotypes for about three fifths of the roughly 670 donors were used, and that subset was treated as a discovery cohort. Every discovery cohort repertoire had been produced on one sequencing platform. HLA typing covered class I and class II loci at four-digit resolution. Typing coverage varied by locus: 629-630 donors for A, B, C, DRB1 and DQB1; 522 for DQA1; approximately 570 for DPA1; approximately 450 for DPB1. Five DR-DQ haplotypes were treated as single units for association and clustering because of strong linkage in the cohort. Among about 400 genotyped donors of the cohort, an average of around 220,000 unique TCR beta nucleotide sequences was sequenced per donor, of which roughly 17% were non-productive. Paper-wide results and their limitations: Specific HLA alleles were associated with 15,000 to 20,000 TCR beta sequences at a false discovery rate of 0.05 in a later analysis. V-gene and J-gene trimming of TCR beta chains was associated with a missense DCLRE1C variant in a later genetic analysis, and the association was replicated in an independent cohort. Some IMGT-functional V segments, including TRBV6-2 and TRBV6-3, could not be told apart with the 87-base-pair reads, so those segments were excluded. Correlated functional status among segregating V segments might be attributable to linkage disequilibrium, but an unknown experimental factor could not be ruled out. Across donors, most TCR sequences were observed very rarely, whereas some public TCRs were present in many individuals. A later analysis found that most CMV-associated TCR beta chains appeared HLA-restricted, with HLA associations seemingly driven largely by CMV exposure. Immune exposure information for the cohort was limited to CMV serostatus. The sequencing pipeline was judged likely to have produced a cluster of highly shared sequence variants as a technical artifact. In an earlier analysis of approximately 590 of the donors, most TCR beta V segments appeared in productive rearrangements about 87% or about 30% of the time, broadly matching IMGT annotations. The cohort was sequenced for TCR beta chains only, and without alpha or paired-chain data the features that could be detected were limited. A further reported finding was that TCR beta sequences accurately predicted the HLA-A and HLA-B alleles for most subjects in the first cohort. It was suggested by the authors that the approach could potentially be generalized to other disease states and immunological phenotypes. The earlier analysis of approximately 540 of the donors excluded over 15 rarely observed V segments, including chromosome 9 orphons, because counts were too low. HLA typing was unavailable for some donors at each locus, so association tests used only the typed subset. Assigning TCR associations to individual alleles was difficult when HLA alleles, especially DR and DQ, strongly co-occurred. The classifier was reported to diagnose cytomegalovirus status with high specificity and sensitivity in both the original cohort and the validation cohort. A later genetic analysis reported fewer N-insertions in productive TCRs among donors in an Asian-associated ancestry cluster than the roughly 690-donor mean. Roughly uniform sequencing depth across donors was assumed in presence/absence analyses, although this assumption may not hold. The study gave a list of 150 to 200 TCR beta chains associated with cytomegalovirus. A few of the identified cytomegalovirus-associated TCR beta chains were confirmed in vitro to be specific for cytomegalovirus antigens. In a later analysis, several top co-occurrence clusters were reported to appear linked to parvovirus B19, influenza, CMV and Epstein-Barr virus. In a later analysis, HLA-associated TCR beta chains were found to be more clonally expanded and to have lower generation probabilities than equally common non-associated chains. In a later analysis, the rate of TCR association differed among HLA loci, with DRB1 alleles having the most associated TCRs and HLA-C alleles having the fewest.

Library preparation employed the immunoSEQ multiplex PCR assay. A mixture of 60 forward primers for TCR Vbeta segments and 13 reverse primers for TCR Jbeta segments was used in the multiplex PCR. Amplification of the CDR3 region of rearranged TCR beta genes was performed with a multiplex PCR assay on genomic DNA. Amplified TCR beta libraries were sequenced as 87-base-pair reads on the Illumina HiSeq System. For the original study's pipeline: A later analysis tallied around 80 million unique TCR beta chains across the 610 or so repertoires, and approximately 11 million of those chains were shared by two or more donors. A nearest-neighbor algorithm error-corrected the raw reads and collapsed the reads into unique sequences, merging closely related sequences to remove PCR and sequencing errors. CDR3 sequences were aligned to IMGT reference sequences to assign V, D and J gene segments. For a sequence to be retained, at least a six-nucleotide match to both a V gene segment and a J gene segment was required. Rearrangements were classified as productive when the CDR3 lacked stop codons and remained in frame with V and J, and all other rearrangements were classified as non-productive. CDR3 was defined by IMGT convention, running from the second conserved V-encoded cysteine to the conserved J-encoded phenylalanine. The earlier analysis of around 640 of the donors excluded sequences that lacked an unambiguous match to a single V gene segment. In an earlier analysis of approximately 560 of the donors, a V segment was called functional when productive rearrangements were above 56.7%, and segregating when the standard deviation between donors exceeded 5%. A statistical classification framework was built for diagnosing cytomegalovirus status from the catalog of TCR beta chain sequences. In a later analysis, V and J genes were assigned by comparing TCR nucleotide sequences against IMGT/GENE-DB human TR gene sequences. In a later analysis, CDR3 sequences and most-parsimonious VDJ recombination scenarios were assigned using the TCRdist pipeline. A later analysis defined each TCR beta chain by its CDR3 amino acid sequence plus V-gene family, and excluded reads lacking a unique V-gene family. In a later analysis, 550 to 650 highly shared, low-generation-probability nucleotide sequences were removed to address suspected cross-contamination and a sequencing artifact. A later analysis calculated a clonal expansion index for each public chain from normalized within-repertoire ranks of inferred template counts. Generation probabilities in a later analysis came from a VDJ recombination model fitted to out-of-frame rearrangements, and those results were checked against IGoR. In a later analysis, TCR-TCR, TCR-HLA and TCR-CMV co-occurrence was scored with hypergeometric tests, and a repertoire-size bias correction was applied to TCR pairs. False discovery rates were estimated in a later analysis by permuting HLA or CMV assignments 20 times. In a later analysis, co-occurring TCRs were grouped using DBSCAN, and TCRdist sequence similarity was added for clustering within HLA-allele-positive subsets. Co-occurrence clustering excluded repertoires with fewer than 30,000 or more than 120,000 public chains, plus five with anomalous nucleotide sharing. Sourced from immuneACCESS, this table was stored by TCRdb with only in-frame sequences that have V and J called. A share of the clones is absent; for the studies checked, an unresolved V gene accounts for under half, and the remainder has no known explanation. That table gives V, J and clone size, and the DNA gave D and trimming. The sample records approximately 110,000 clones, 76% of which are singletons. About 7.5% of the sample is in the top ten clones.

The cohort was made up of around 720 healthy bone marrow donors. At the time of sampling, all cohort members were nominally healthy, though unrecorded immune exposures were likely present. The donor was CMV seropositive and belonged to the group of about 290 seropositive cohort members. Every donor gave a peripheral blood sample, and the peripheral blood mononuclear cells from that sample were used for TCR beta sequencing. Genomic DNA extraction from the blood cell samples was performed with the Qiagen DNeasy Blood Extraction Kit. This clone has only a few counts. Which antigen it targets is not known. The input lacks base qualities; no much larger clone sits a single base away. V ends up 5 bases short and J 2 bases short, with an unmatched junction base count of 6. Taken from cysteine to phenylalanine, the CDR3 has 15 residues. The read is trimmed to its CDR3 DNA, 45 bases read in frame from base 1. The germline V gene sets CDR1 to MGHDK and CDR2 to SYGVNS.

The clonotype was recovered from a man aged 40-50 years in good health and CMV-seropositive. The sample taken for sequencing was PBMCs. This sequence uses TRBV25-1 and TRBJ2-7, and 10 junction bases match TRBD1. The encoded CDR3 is CASSLEGTGAYEQYF. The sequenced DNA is TGTGCCAGCAGTCTCGAAGGGACAGGGGCCTACGAGCAGTACTTC.